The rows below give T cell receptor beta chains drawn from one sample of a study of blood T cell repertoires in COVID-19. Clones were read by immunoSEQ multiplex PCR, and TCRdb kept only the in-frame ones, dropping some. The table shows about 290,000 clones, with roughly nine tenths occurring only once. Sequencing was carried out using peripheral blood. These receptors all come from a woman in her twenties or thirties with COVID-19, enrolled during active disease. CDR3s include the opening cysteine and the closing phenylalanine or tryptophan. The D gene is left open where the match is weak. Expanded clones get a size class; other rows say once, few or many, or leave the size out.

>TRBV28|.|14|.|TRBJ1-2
CASSLPDSYYGYTF
TGTGCCAGCAGTTTACCAGACAGTTACTATGGCTACACCTTC
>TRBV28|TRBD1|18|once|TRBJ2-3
CASSPWDRDLDWGDTQYF
TGTGCCAGCAGTCCCTGGGACAGGGATCTAGATTGGGGAGATACGCAGTATTTT
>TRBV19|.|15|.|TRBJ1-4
CASSTRGGTNEKLFF
TGTGCCAGTAGTACCCGGGGTGGTACCAATGAAAAACTGTTTTTT
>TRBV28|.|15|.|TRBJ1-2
CASSFSGGINYGYTF
TGTGCCAGCAGTTTTTCGGGGGGGATAAACTATGGCTACACCTTC
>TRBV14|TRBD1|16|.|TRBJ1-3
CASSRRTGPLGNTIYF
TGTGCCAGCAGCCGAAGGACAGGCCCGCTTGGAAACACCATATATTTT
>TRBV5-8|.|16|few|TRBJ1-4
CASSSMIPRLTEKLFF
TGTGCCAGCAGCTCCATGATCCCGAGACTGACTGAAAAACTGTTTTTT
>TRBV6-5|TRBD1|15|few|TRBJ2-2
CASSYVRGRTGELFF
TGTGCCAGCAGTTACGTGAGGGGGCGCACCGGGGAGCTGTTTTTT
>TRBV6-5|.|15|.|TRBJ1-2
CASSPYWGENYGYTF
TGTGCCAGCAGTCCGTACTGGGGGGAAAACTATGGCTACACCTTC
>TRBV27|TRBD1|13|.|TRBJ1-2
CASSPDRGYGYTF
TGTGCCAGCAGCCCCGACAGGGGGTATGGCTACACCTTC
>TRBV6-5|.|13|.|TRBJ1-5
CASGGSRYQPQHF
TGTGCCAGCGGGGGGTCCAGGTATCAGCCCCAGCATTTT
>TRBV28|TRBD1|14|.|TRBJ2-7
CASSWGTGFNEQYF
TGTGCCAGCAGTTGGGGGACAGGGTTTAACGAGCAGTACTTC
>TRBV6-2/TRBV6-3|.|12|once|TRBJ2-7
CASSLLTYEQYF
TGTGCCAGCAGCCTTCTAACCTACGAGCAGTACTTC
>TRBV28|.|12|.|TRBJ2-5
CASSSTQETQYF
TGTGCCAGCAGTTCGACTCAAGAGACCCAGTACTTC
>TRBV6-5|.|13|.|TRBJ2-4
CASRGQSKNIQYF
TGTGCCAGCAGAGGACAGAGCAAAAACATTCAGTACTTC
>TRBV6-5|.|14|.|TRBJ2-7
CASSFRGGSYEQYF
TGTGCCAGCAGTTTCAGGGGCGGCTCCTACGAGCAGTACTTC
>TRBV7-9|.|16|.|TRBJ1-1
CASSRPRGTQNTEAFF
TGTGCCAGCAGCCGCCCCAGGGGCACTCAGAACACTGAAGCTTTCTTT
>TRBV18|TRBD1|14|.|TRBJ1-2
CASSAGTGGRSYTF
TGTGCCAGCTCAGCCGGGACAGGGGGCAGATCCTACACCTTC
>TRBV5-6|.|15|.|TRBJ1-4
CASSLVDSLNEKLFF
TGTGCCAGCAGCTTGGTTGACAGCCTGAATGAAAAACTGTTTTTT
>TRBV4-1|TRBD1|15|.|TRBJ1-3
CASSPQGAAGNTIYF
TGCGCCAGCAGTCCTCAGGGGGCTGCTGGAAACACCATATATTTT
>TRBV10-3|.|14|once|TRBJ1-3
CAISSLSSGNTIYF
TGTGCCATCAGCTCTCTCTCCTCTGGAAACACCATATATTTT
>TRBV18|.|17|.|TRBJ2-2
CASSPRQTVERRGELFF
TGTGCCAGCTCACCTAGACAAACCGTCGAAAGGCGCGGGGAGCTGTTTTTT
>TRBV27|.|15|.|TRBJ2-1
CASRGFPGAYNEQFF
TGTGCCAGCAGGGGCTTTCCGGGAGCCTACAATGAGCAGTTCTTC
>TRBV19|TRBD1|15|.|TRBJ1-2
CASRSLTGGGGGYTF
TGTGCCAGTAGAAGCCTAACAGGGGGCGGAGGAGGCTACACCTTC
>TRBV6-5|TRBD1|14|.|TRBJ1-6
CASRTGQTNSPLHF
TGTGCCAGCAGGACGGGACAGACAAATTCACCCCTCCACTTT
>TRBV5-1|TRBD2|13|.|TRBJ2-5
CASSFSGGETQYF
TGCGCCAGCAGCTTCTCGGGGGGAGAGACCCAGTACTTC
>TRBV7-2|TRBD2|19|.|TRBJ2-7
CASSSRTGLAGARGYEQYF
TGTGCCAGCAGCTCAAGGACGGGACTAGCGGGTGCCAGAGGATACGAGCAGTACTTC
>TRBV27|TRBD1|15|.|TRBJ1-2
CASSFAGTGGGGYTF
TGTGCCAGCAGTTTCGCCGGGACAGGGGGCGGGGGCTACACCTTC
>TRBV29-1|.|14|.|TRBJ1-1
CSVLWSPGNTEAFF
TGCAGCGTGCTATGGAGCCCCGGGAACACTGAAGCTTTCTTT
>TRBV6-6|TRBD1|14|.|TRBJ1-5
CASSYGTGNQPQHF
TGTGCCAGCAGTTACGGGACAGGCAATCAGCCCCAGCATTTT
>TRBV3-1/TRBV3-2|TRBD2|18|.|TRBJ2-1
CASSQDNGLAISYNEQFF
TGTGCCAGCAGCCAAGATAACGGACTAGCGATTTCCTACAATGAGCAGTTCTTC
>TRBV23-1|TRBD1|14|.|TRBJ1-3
CASGTGVAGNTIYF
TGCGCCAGCGGAACAGGGGTGGCTGGAAACACCATATATTTT
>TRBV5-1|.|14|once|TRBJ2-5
CASSLYRSKETQYF
TGCGCCAGCAGCTTGTATCGGAGTAAGGAGACCCAGTACTTC
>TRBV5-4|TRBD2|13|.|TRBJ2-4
CASSLEAGGAQYF
TGTGCCAGCAGCTTGGAAGCGGGAGGGGCACAGTACTTC
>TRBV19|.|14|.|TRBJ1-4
CASSPGATNEKLFF
TGTGCCAGTAGTCCGGGAGCAACTAATGAAAAACTGTTTTTT
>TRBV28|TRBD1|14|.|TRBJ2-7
CASSLGTGTHEQYF
TGTGCCAGCAGTTTAGGGACAGGAACCCACGAGCAGTACTTC
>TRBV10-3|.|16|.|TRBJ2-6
CAVPGTPYSGANVLTF
TGTGCCGTTCCCGGGACACCTTACTCTGGGGCCAACGTCCTGACTTTC
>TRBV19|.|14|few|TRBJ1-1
CASSISEGTTEAFF
TGTGCCAGTAGTATATCCGAGGGAACCACTGAAGCTTTCTTT
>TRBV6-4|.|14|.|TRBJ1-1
CASSAYRLAPEAFF
TGTGCCAGCAGTGCATATCGACTGGCCCCTGAAGCTTTCTTT
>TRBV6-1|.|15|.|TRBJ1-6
CASSEHSRGGSPLHF
TGTGCCAGCAGTGAACATAGTAGGGGGGGATCACCCCTCCACTTT
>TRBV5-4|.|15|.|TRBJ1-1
CASSLDHRVSGEAFF
TGTGCCAGCAGCTTGGATCATCGGGTGTCGGGTGAAGCTTTCTTT
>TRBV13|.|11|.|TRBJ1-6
CASSSQGALHF
TGTGCCAGCAGCTCCCAGGGTGCCCTCCACTTT
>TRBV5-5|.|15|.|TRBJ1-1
CASSLPGTMNTEAFF
TGTGCCAGCAGCTTGCCAGGGACTATGAACACTGAAGCTTTCTTT
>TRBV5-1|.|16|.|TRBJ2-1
CASSWTVGGGYNEQFF
TGCGCCAGCAGCTGGACGGTGGGGGGTGGCTACAATGAGCAGTTCTTC
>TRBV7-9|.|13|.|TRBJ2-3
CASSHKITDTQYF
TGTGCCAGCAGTCACAAGATCACAGATACGCAGTATTTT
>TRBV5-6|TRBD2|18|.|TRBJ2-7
CASSQGLAGAKTSYEQYF
TGTGCCAGCAGCCAGGGACTAGCGGGGGCCAAAACCTCCTACGAGCAGTACTTC
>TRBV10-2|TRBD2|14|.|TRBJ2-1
CASRQRGAGNEQFF
TGCGCCAGCAGACAGCGGGGGGCGGGAAATGAGCAGTTCTTC
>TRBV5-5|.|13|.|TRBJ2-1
CASSPAGMLQQFF
TGTGCCAGCAGCCCTGCCGGGATGCTTCAGCAGTTCTTC
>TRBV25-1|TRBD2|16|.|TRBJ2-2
CASSEYGGKGPGELFF
TGTGCCAGCAGTGAATACGGGGGGAAGGGGCCCGGGGAGCTGTTTTTT
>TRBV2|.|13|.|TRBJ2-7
CASTTQDNYEQYF
TGTGCCAGCACCACCCAGGACAACTACGAGCAGTACTTC
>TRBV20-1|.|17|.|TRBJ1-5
CSASLRQNRYSNQPQHF
TGCAGTGCTAGTCTGAGACAGAACCGCTATAGCAATCAGCCCCAGCATTTT
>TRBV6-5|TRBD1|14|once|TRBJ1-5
CASGSTGANQPQHF
TGTGCCAGCGGATCGACAGGGGCTAATCAGCCCCAGCATTTT
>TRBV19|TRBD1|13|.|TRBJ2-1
CASSAGTGIYQFF
TGTGCCAGTAGTGCCGGGACAGGGATCTATCAGTTCTTC
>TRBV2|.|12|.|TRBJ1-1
CASSEGVFEAFF
TGTGCCAGCAGTGAAGGAGTATTTGAAGCTTTCTTT